This T cell receptor (beta chain) was identified during a study of blood T cell repertoires in COVID-19. Study overall: The samples span acute and convalescent COVID-19 from the United States, Italy and Spain. Nucleic acid was either cDNA or gDNA, and it came from T cells, B-cell-depleted T cells, or PBMCs.

In the original analysis: Amplifying reference gene primers gave estimates of nucleated cell counts. Sequencing used immunoSEQ multiplex PCR; TCRdb keeps in-frame clones, though not all of them. V and J calls and clone size follow that table, whereas D and trimming were derived from the DNA. Of 180,000 or so clones in the sample, around 85% were seen once. Germline V gene lookup returns CDR1 GTSNPN and CDR2 SVGIG (reference sequence). The ends lost 2 bases at V and 5 bases at J; junction bases unmatched: 13. This CDR3 contains 16 residues. Input material: peripheral blood. This TCR was sampled from a human donor with active or convalescent COVID-19. The donor label of this sample is uncertain. V and J are TRBV30 and TRBJ2-5, with 8 bases lining up with TRBD2. In nucleotides, the CDR3 is TGTGCCTGGAGTTTGGGGAGCGGGAGCCTGACGGAGACCCAGTACTTC. Protein sequence: CAWSLGSGSLTETQYF.